This T cell receptor (beta chain) appears in the sequencing data of a study of CD8+ T cells in alopecia areata. Germline CDR1 and CDR2: SQVTM and ANQGSEA. The CDR3 is 18 amino acids. J gave up 0 bases and V 4 bases, and 11 bases lay outside the gene matches. Once RNA had been extracted, it was reverse transcribed into cDNA to act as the sequencing template. TCRdb's table, derived via immunoSEQ multiplex PCR, lists solely in-frame clones and lacks some. The sample contains 50,000 to 70,000 clones, 44% of which appear only once. This clone has just a few counts. The receptor was derived from a human donor with alopecia areata. Sequencing was performed on NKG2D-low CD8+ T cells sorted from blood. V is TRBV29-1 and J is TRBJ2-3; 12 bases are a match to TRBD2. The CDR3: CSVGASGGAATSTDTQYF. In DNA form, the CDR3 reads TGCAGCGTTGGGGCTAGCGGGGGGGCGGCCACTAGCACAGATACGCAGTATTTT.